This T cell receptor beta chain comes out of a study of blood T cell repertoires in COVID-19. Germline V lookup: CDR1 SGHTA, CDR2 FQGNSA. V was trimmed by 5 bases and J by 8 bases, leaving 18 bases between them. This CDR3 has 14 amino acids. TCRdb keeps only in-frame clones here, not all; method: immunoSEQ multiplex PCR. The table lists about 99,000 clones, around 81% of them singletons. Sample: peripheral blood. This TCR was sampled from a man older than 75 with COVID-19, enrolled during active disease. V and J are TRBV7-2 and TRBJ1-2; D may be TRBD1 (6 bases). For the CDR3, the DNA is TGTGCCAGCAGCCCTAGTGGGGGGGCGCAAGGCTACACCTTC. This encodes CASSPSGGAQGYTF.